This passage covers 22 T cell receptor beta chains from one sample sequenced in a study of T cell repertoires in cytomegalovirus infection. From the reads, TCRdb called clonotypes with MiXCR, one entry per CDR3 protein. The sample comprises hundreds of thousands of distinct CDR3 sequences, roughly 26% of which are singletons, and 8% rests with the top ten. Sequencing was carried out using CD8+ T cells from PBMCs. Source of these receptors: a human donor in good health (CMV status not recorded). Some clones in this sample may be carry-over from other donors' samples.

This clonotype has only a few counts. The V gene is TRBV7-2, the J gene TRBJ1-1, with D unclear. Trimming shortened V by 5 bases and J by 0 bases, and 28 bases separated the two germline ends. This CDR3 is built from 20 residues. CDR1 is SGHTA, CDR2 FQGNSA, per germline. DNA for the CDR3: TGTGCCAGCAGCCCAACCGGGTCTTTGATCCCTCTTATAATGAACACTGAAGCTTTCTTT. Translated, it gives CASSPTGSLIPLIMNTEAFF.

This clonotype was seen only a few times. V is TRBV4-1 and J is TRBJ2-1; maybe TRBD2 (6 bases). The CDR3 has 17 residues. The germline CDR1 and CDR2 sequences are MGHRA and YSYEKL. V lost 0 bases and J 0 bases, leaving 12 bases between the germline ends. CDR3 loop: CASSQDRRGISYNEQFF. The CDR3, as DNA: TGCGCCAGCAGCCAAGATCGTCGGGGGATCTCCTACAATGAGCAGTTCTTC.

This clonotype was counted a few times. The V call is TRBV29-1, the J call TRBJ2-1; the D gene is possibly TRBD2 (6 bases). Trimming left V 4 bases short and J 0 bases short, with 10 bases between. The CDR3 runs to 14 residues. From germline, CDR1 is SQVTM and CDR2 ANQGSEA. The CDR3 bases are TGCAGCGTTGCACTAGCAAGCTCCTACAATGAGCAGTTCTTC. It translates to CSVALASSYNEQFF.

This clonotype showed up many times. The rearrangement uses TRBV28 and TRBJ2-1; perhaps TRBD2 as D (5 bases). Germline loops: CDR1 MDHEN, CDR2 SYDVKM. The CDR3 has 15 residues. The V gene lost 2 bases and the J gene lost 2 bases, with 10 bases spanning the gap. The CDR3 DNA follows: TGTGCCAGCAGTTTAATTGAACTAGCCTACAATGAGCAGTTCTTC. This translates into CASSLIELAYNEQFF.

The V gene is TRBV12-3 or TRBV12-4, the J gene TRBJ2-2; TRBD2 matches at 7 bases. This CDR3 is 19 amino acids long. Losses at the gene ends were 6 bases for V and 4 bases for J; bases not matched to a gene: 20. The CDR3 nucleotides read TGTGCCAGCAGACCCGCGGACTGGCTAGTGGGGGGGAGCACCGGGGAGCTGTTTTTT. Amino acids: CASRPADWLVGGSTGELFF.

This rearrangement joins TRBV20-1 to TRBJ2-7; perhaps TRBD1 as D (6 bases). The germline gives CDR1 DFQATT, CDR2 SNEGSKA (reference sequence). V lost 6 bases to trimming and J lost 3 bases, with 12 bases between them. The CDR3 contains 12 residues. The CDR3 sequence is CSARVRGYEQYV. CDR3 nucleotide sequence: TGCAGTGCCAGGGTCAGGGGCTACGAGCAGTACGTC.

This clonotype was seen more than once but under ten times. The chain combines TRBV7-9 with TRBJ1-2; D gene unclear. The V gene lost 5 bases and the J gene lost 4 bases, with 17 bases spanning the gap. Germline loops: CDR1 SEHNR, CDR2 FQNEAQ (reference sequence). The CDR3 totals 15 residues. CDR3 DNA: TGTGCCAGCAGCCTTAGCGGTGGGGTGGCCTATGGCTACACCTTC. It specifies CASSLSGGVAYGYTF.

This clonotype was recorded at least ten times. The chain couples TRBV19 to TRBJ1-2, with TRBD1 matching over 8 bases. Germline V lookup: CDR1 LNHDA, CDR2 SQIVND (reference sequence). The CDR3 has 15 amino acids. V dropped 4 bases and J dropped 8; count of bases not matched to a gene: 12. DNA of the CDR3: TGTGCCAGTAGTACCTTTGGGACAGGCCGTCGGGGCTACACCTTC. Amino acids: CASSTFGTGRRGYTF.

The genes are TRBV2 and TRBJ1-5, with D unresolved. The V end lost 6 bases, the J end lost 3 bases, and 15 bases lay between the germline ends. CDR3 length equals 15 residues. Germline CDR1 is SNHLY and CDR2 is FYNNEI. The CDR3 nucleotides are TGTGCCAGCAGCGCTGACGAGACCTACAATCAGCCCCAGCATTTT. The encoded protein is CASSADETYNQPQHF.

In this sample, this clonotype turned up many times. V and J are TRBV2 and TRBJ2-1; 7 bases match TRBD1. The CDR3 loop spans 17 amino acids. The V gene end was trimmed by 6 bases and the J gene end by 7 bases; junction bases not matched to a gene: 18. Germline CDR1 reads SNHLY; CDR2 reads FYNNEI. The CDR3 DNA reads TGTGCCAGCAGCGTAAGCTTACAGGGGATCCGTCGGAATGAGCAGTTCTTC. Its translation is CASSVSLQGIRRNEQFF.

This clonotype occurred a few times. V gene TRBV4-1 combines with J gene TRBJ2-7, with unresolved D. The CDR3 length is 13 residues. Deletions cut 1 base from V and 0 bases from J, with 4 bases between. CDR1 MGHRA and CDR2 YSYEKL come from the germline V gene. CDR3 residues: CASSQAHSYEQYF. The CDR3 DNA sequence: TGCGCCAGCAGCCAAGCGCACTCCTACGAGCAGTACTTC.

The sample holds one count of this clonotype. The chain couples TRBV12-3 or TRBV12-4 to TRBJ2-5; D ambiguous. There are 13 residues in the CDR3. V gave up 7 bases and J gave up 7 bases, with 16 bases separating them. This chain's CDR3 is CASTPRSTGTQYF. CDR3 nucleotide sequence: TGTGCCAGCACCCCCCGGTCCACGGGGACCCAGTACTTC.

The chain combines TRBV27 with TRBJ2-1; TRBD2 matches 8 bases. V shed 5 bases and J 4 bases; nucleotides not matched to a gene: 13. CDR3 size: 17 residues. Germline loops: CDR1 MNHEY, CDR2 SMNVEV (reference sequence). The CDR3, as DNA: TGTGCCAGCAGTCCAACCTCCCGCGGGGGGATTTACAATGAGCAGTTCTTC. It encodes CASSPTSRGGIYNEQFF.

This clonotype was seen a handful of times. The chain uses TRBV7-9 and TRBJ2-5, with unresolved D. Germline CDR1 SEHNR, CDR2 FQNEAQ (reference sequence). V lost 5 bases and J 7 bases, leaving 14 bases between the germline ends. CDR3 length equals 13 residues. The CDR3 DNA sequence: TGTGCCAGCAGCGAAGTAGGCGGAATGACCCAGTACTTC. Protein sequence: CASSEVGGMTQYF.

J is TRBJ1-1 and V is TRBV4-3; the D gene is possibly TRBD1 (5 bases). The V gene's germline CDR1 is LGHNA and CDR2 YSLEER. V shed 0 bases and J shed 3 bases, with 23 bases lying between them. This CDR3 comprises 19 residues. CDR3 DNA sequence: TGCGCCAGCAGCCAAGAGTCCGTGCAGGGCGGTGGTATGGACACTGAAGCTTTCTTT. Residues: CASSQESVQGGGMDTEAFF.

Ten or more counts support this clonotype. V usage is TRBV7-3 and J usage is TRBJ2-5, with D tentatively TRBD2 (5 bases). The germline gives CDR1 SGHTA, CDR2 FQGTGA. The CDR3 contains 15 residues. Trimming cost V 5 bases and J 5 bases, with 18 bases left between them. The CDR3 DNA reads TGTGCCAGCAGCCAAAGGGATTTGAGAGGGGAGACCCAGTACTTC. Encoded protein: CASSQRDLRGETQYF.

On this clonotype: The junction differs from germline at one of its ends, possibly a read error. This chain links TRBV5-4 with TRBJ2-1, with TRBD1 matching over 7 bases. The CDR3 extends over 16 amino acids. Per germline, CDR1 SGHNT and CDR2 YYREEE (reference sequence). The CDR3 spells CVSRQLGRDSSNEQFF. CDR3 coding DNA: TGTGTCAGCAGGCAACTTGGCCGGGACAGTTCCAATGAGCAGTTCTTC.

The sample holds one count of this clonotype. Possible read error: a much larger clone is one base away. J is TRBJ2-3 and V is TRBV7-3; 10 bases are a match to TRBD2. Per germline, CDR1 SGHTA and CDR2 FQGTGA. CDR3 length: 15 residues. The CDR3 bases are TGTGTCAGCAGTTCTAGCGGGGGTGAACTGAATACGCAGTATTTT. Its protein product is CVSSSSGGELNTQYF.

This chain connects TRBV29-1 to TRBJ1-2, with a weak D call TRBD1 (5 bases). Trimming cost V 8 bases and J 3 bases, with 13 bases left between them. Germline CDR1 and CDR2: SQVTM and ANQGSEA. The CDR3 length is 12 residues. The CDR3 coding sequence is TGCAGCCTACTGGGGGGGGACTATGGCTACACCTTC. As protein: CSLLGGDYGYTF.

This clonotype appeared once. The chain is built from TRBV2 and TRBJ2-4; 8 bases line up with TRBD2. In germline, CDR1 is SNHLY, CDR2 FYNNEI. This CDR3 has 12 residues. After removal of 7 bases from V and 9 bases from J, the junction contained 5 bases not matched to a gene. The CDR3 loop reads CASIGLATIQYF. The CDR3 DNA reads TGTGCCAGCATTGGACTAGCCACCATTCAGTACTTC.

This chain uses TRBV13 with TRBJ2-1, with TRBD2 matching over 10 bases. The trim removed 7 bases at V and 6 bases at J, leaving 12 bases unmatched. This CDR3 is built from 16 residues. Looked up from germline, CDR1 is PRHDT and CDR2 is FYEKMQ (reference sequence). The DNA for the CDR3 is TGTGCCAGCACGTCAGGAGGTAGCGGGGGGCCCAATGAGCAGTTCTTC. Translating gives CASTSGGSGGPNEQFF.

In its sample, this clonotype was seen a few times. The V and J genes are TRBV4-1 and TRBJ1-5, with a tentative D call TRBD1 (5 bases). This CDR3 region has 15 residues. Germline lookup yields CDR1 MGHRA and CDR2 YSYEKL. Trimming took off 2 bases at V and 0 bases at J, with 8 bases between the two ends. The CDR3 DNA follows: TGCGCCAGCAGCCAACAGGGTAATAGCAATCAGCCCCAGCATTTT. Protein sequence: CASSQQGNSNQPQHF.